This T cell receptor (beta chain) was identified in a study of cytomegalovirus exposure and HLA in healthy donors. Study in general: When 398 donors were genotyped, just over 80% of them were found to fall in the Caucasian-associated ancestry cluster.

The ends were cut back, 8 bases at V and 10 bases at J, with 12 bases in the middle. CDR1 LNHDA and CDR2 SQIVND come from the germline V gene (reference sequence). This CDR3 spans 12 amino acids. Note on this clone: Antigen specificity is unknown.

Study-wide results and caveats: TRBV6-2, TRBV6-3 and some other V segments were unresolvable in 87-base-pair reads.

The PCR employed 60 Vbeta primers together with 13 Jbeta primers. Sequencing used immunoSEQ multiplex PCR; TCRdb keeps in-frame clones, though not all of them. Its clone listing holds fewer than 60,000 clones. The specimen sequenced was PBMCs. The chain combines TRBV19 with TRBJ1-6; TRBD1 might be the D (6 bases). The TCR was taken from a woman aged 40 to 50 in good health and CMV-seronegative. The CDR3 bases are TGTGCCAGTGGGGTGCAGGGGTCACCCCTCCACTTT. This codes for CASGVQGSPLHF.